This TCR beta chain is from a study of cytomegalovirus exposure and HLA in healthy donors (dated by TCRdb to 2015 to 2018). Notes on the research overall: In an earlier analysis of under 600 of the donors, approximately 260 Gb of sequence data and 120 million or so unique TCR beta sequences from about 180 million T cells were reported. An early release that covered more than 550 HLA-typed donors contained approximately 290 gigabases of sequencing data and 65 million to 100 million unique TCR sequences. Among the roughly 410 genotyped donors, around 81% belonged to the genetic ancestry cluster associated with self-reported Caucasian donors. The study was designed to test whether signatures of past pathogen exposure could be identified by cataloging public T cell receptors. The T cell repertoires of around 730 subjects were profiled by immunosequencing and related to cytomegalovirus serostatus. Besides the first cohort of 666 subjects, a separate validation cohort made up of 120 or so different subjects was used. To predict cytomegalovirus infection status, the study combined high-throughput TCR immunosequencing, statistical association of individual TCRs with disease status, and machine learning. A later analysis re-analyzed previously published TCR beta repertoires from 500 to 700 donors and added high-resolution HLA genotyping to study TCR occurrence patterns. In the later analysis, no new phenotypic data were used to find candidate immune exposures; instead, reliance was placed on TCR beta sequences and their occurrence across donors. To decide whether each TCR beta V gene segment behaved as functional or pseudogenic, an earlier analysis of several hundred of the donors relied on high-throughput TCR beta sequencing. Alongside the repertoire data, information on donor age, sex, ethnicity and CMV serostatus was compiled. Genome-wide SNP genotypes for about 65% of the 666 donors were used in a later genetic analysis, which treated that subset as a discovery cohort. Every repertoire in the discovery cohort had been generated on one and the same sequencing platform. HLA typing covered class I and class II loci at four-digit resolution. The number of typed donors differed by locus: about 620-640 for A, B, C, DRB1 and DQB1; some 500 for DQA1; approximately 600 for DPA1; and around 450 for DPB1. Roughly five DR-DQ haplotypes were handled as single units for association and clustering, since linkage in the cohort was strong. Across around 400 genotyped donors of the cohort, an average of approximately 240,000 unique TCR beta nucleotide sequences per donor were sequenced, and roughly 17% of those sequences were non-productive.

Libraries were built with the immunoSEQ multiplex PCR assay. For the multiplex PCR, a mixture combining 60 forward primers for TCR Vbeta segments and 13 reverse primers for TCR Jbeta segments was used. A multiplex PCR assay on genomic DNA amplified the CDR3 region of rearranged TCR beta genes. The amplified TCR beta libraries were sequenced on the Illumina HiSeq System as 87-base-pair reads. In the original analysis: In a later analysis, some 80 million unique TCR beta chains were counted across the 500 to 850 repertoires, and approximately 9.9 million of these chains were shared by at least two donors. To remove PCR and sequencing errors, raw reads were error-corrected and collapsed into unique sequences using a nearest-neighbor algorithm that merged closely related sequences. CDR3 sequences were aligned to IMGT reference sequences to assign V, D and J gene segments. For a sequence to be retained, a match of at least six nucleotides to both a V gene segment and a J gene segment was required. Rearrangements were classified as productive when the CDR3 lacked stop codons and remained in frame with V and J, and all other rearrangements were classified as non-productive. Following IMGT convention, CDR3 was defined as the stretch from the second conserved V-encoded cysteine to the conserved J-encoded phenylalanine. The earlier analysis of about 560 of the donors excluded any sequence lacking an unambiguous match to a single V gene segment. An earlier analysis of 500 to 600 of the donors classified V segments as functional when productive rearrangements were above 56.7% and as segregating when the standard deviation between donors was above 5%. A statistical classification framework was developed to diagnose cytomegalovirus status using the catalog of TCR beta chain sequences. In a later analysis, TCR nucleotide sequences were compared against IMGT/GENE-DB human TR gene sequences so that V and J genes could be assigned. The TCRdist pipeline was used in a later analysis to assign CDR3 sequences and most-parsimonious VDJ recombination scenarios. In a later analysis, every TCR beta chain was defined by the combination of its CDR3 amino acid sequence and its V-gene family, and reads without a unique V-gene family were dropped. To address suspected cross-contamination and a sequencing artifact, a later analysis removed a few hundred highly shared, low-generation-probability nucleotide sequences. A later analysis calculated a clonal expansion index for each public chain from normalized within-repertoire ranks of inferred template counts. In a later analysis, generation probabilities were computed using a VDJ recombination model fitted to out-of-frame rearrangements, and the results were checked against IGoR. Hypergeometric tests were used in a later analysis to score TCR-TCR, TCR-HLA and TCR-CMV co-occurrence, with a repertoire-size bias correction applied to the TCR pairs. To estimate false discovery rates, a later analysis permuted the HLA or CMV assignments 20 times. In a later analysis, co-occurring TCRs were grouped using DBSCAN, and TCRdist sequence similarity was added for clustering within HLA-allele-positive subsets. Repertoires with fewer than 30,000 or more than 120,000 public chains were left out of co-occurrence clustering, as were five repertoires with anomalous nucleotide sharing. Entries here come from immuneACCESS through TCRdb and include only in-frame sequences with V and J called. Some clones fail to appear in such tables; in the studies checked, an unresolved V gene covers under half of the shortfall, and the cause of the remainder is unknown. Clone size and V and J calls were adopted from that table, with D and trimming inferred from the DNA. In this sample the table shows fewer than 250,000 clones, approximately 77% of which occur a single time. The ten largest make up about 3.5% of the sample.

The cohort was made up of 666 healthy bone marrow donors. At the time of sampling, every cohort member was nominally healthy, though immune exposures that went unrecorded were likely present. The donor tested CMV seropositive, placing the donor among the roughly 300 seropositive members of the cohort. Each donor provided a peripheral blood sample, and peripheral blood mononuclear cells were used for TCR beta sequencing. Genomic DNA extraction from the blood cell samples was performed with the Qiagen DNeasy Blood Extraction Kit. Points on this clone: What antigen it recognizes has not been identified. The input lacks base qualities; no much larger clone sits a single base away.

Here is what the overall study found, with its caveats: The authors suggested that the approach could potentially be generalized to other disease states and immunological phenotypes. A further reported finding was that TCR beta sequences accurately predicted the HLA-A and HLA-B alleles for most subjects in the first cohort. Across donors, most TCR sequences were observed very rarely, whereas some public TCRs were present in many individuals. In the study, some 160 TCR beta chains were listed as associated with cytomegalovirus. CMV serostatus was the only immune exposure information available for the cohort. A group of highly shared sequence variants was considered likely to be a technical artifact of the sequencing pipeline. When HLA alleles, especially DR and DQ, strongly co-occurred, TCR associations were difficult to assign to individual alleles. Some IMGT-functional V segments, including TRBV6-2 and TRBV6-3, could not be told apart with the 87-base-pair reads, so those segments were excluded. Because counts were too low, about 18 rarely observed V segments, including chromosome 9 orphons, were left out of the earlier analysis of over 550 of the donors. In a later analysis, the rate of TCR association differed among HLA loci, with DRB1 alleles having the most associated TCRs and HLA-C alleles having the fewest. Roughly uniform sequencing depth across donors was assumed in presence/absence analyses, although this assumption may not hold. Cytomegalovirus status was reported to be diagnosed by the classifier with high specificity and sensitivity in both the original and validation cohorts. In a later analysis, HLA-associated TCR beta chains showed more clonal expansion and lower generation probabilities than non-associated chains that were equally common. In a later analysis, around 15,000 TCR beta sequences were associated with specific HLA alleles at a false discovery rate of 0.05. According to a later analysis, parvovirus B19, influenza, CMV and Epstein-Barr virus appeared linked to several top co-occurrence clusters. Broadly in line with IMGT annotations, most TCR beta V segments showed up in productive rearrangements about 87% or about 30% of the time in an earlier analysis of 587 of the donors. Linkage disequilibrium might explain the correlated functional status among segregating V segments, but an unknown experimental factor could not be excluded. A later genetic analysis associated a missense DCLRE1C variant with V-gene and J-gene trimming of TCR beta chains, and an independent cohort replicated the association. Most CMV-associated TCR beta chains appeared to be HLA-restricted in a later analysis, and the HLA associations seemed to be driven largely by CMV exposure. In vitro tests confirmed that a few of the cytomegalovirus-associated TCR beta chains recognize cytomegalovirus antigens. In this cohort, only TCR beta chains were sequenced, and detectable features were limited by the absence of alpha or paired-chain data. HLA typing was unavailable for some donors at each locus, so association tests used only the typed subset. According to a later genetic analysis, donors in an Asian-associated ancestry cluster had fewer N-insertions in productive TCRs than the approximately 610-donor mean.

Trimmed from V: 5 bases; trimmed from J: 8 bases; junction bases lacking a gene match: 8. Taken from cysteine to phenylalanine, the CDR3 has 15 residues. Left in the record is the CDR3 DNA by itself, 45 bases read in frame from the first base. For CDR1 and CDR2, the germline V gene (reference sequence) lists SSHAT and FNYEAQ. The TCR sequence derives from a man aged 40-50 years in good health and CMV-seropositive. Sequenced sample: PBMCs. Rearrangement joined TRBV7-7 to TRBJ2-1; a stretch of 11 junction bases matches TRBD2. The DNA sequence is TGTGCCAGCAGCGTGGCTAGCGGGGGGCGCGATGAGCAGTTCTTC. This codes for CASSVASGGRDEQFF.